This T cell receptor beta chain was obtained from a study of blood T cell repertoires in COVID-19. Study in general: Material from acute and convalescent COVID-19 was sourced from the United States, Italy and Spain. Nucleic acid was either cDNA or gDNA, and it came from T cells, B-cell-depleted T cells, or PBMCs.

The CDR3 totals 15 residues. Germline CDR1 and CDR2: MGHRA and YSYEKL. Trimming left V 4 bases short and J 4 bases short, with 16 bases between. Seattle enrolled patients during active infection and tracked them longitudinally. TCRdb's table, derived via immunoSEQ multiplex PCR, lists solely in-frame clones and lacks some. This sample has 150,000 to 200,000 clones; approximately 91% occur once, and the top ten carry about 4.9%. The chain joins TRBV4-1 to TRBJ1-2; tentatively, D is TRBD1 (6 bases). The specimen sequenced was peripheral blood. This TCR was recovered from a man aged 18-30 years with COVID-19, enrolled during active disease. CDR3 loop: CASSLPGQGIYGYTF. In nucleotides, the CDR3 is TGCGCCAGCAGCCTCCCCGGGCAGGGGATCTATGGCTACACCTTC.